Below are 17 T cell receptor beta chains sequenced from a single sample in a study of blood T cell repertoires in COVID-19 (dated by TCRdb to 2020 to 2022). Library preparation used the immunoSEQ multiplex PCR assay. The source is immuneACCESS, and TCRdb retained only in-frame sequences with V and J called. Part of the clones is not carried over; for the studies checked, unresolved V genes explain less than half of this, and the remainder is unexplained. This sample holds about 130,000 clones; over 75% were observed only once. The ten largest make up more than 20% of the sample. The sequencing input was peripheral blood. The receptors were sampled from a woman older than 75 with acute or convalescent COVID-19.

The V gene is TRBV5-4, the J gene TRBJ2-3; 11 bases align to TRBD2. The CDR3 extends over 15 amino acids. Trimming cost V 0 bases and J 4 bases; bases outside gene matches: 1. CDR1 is SGHNT, CDR2 YYREEE, per germline (reference sequence). The CDR3 DNA reads as TGTGCCAGCAGCTTGGTAGCGGGGGGGCCAGATACGCAGTATTTT. This gives the protein CASSLVAGGPDTQYF.

J is TRBJ2-5 and V is TRBV6-2 or TRBV6-3; TRBD2 matches at 9 bases. The germline V gene encodes CDR1 MNHEY and CDR2 SVGEGT. CDR3 length equals 18 residues. Trimming cost V 6 bases and J 5 bases; bases outside gene matches: 19. The CDR3 sequence is CASSFLGSGGWIRETQYF. In nucleotides, the CDR3 is TGTGCCAGCAGCTTCTTAGGAAGCGGGGGGTGGATTCGGGAGACCCAGTACTTC.

The J gene is TRBJ2-2, the V gene TRBV2, with D possibly being TRBD1 (5 bases). V gave up 8 bases and J gave up 0 bases, with 10 bases separating them. Germline CDR1 is SNHLY and CDR2 is FYNNEI. This CDR3 has 14 amino acids. The CDR3 spells CASGARANTGELFF. In DNA form, the CDR3 reads TGTGCCAGCGGGGCCAGGGCGAACACCGGGGAGCTGTTTTTT.

This sequence joins TRBV3-1 (or the pseudogene TRBV3-2) and TRBJ1-2, with D possibly being TRBD1 (5 bases). Germline CDR1 and CDR2: LGHDT and YNNKEL (reference sequence). The CDR3 loop spans 14 amino acids. Trimming removed 4 bases from V and 4 bases from J, with 13 bases in between. The CDR3 DNA reads TGTGCCAGCAGCCCGGGGGTCTCCGGCTATGGCTACACCTTC. Translation gives CASSPGVSGYGYTF.

The chain carries TRBV4-1 and TRBJ2-7; TRBD1 matches at 8 bases. Per the germline V gene, CDR1 is MGHRA and CDR2 is YSYEKL. The junction had 7 bases not matched to a gene; V was cut back by 0 bases and J by 3 bases. CDR3 length: 16 amino acids. CDR3 sequence (DNA): TGCGCCAGCAGCCAAGAGCCCGGACAGGGAAGCTACGAGCAGTACTTC. This translates into CASSQEPGQGSYEQYF.

This chain uses TRBV13 with TRBJ2-5, with 8 bases aligning to TRBD1. Trimming removed 5 bases from V and 5 bases from J; junction bases left unmatched: 10. This CDR3 comprises 15 residues. CDR1 is PRHDT and CDR2 is FYEKMQ in the germline V gene (reference sequence). The CDR3 DNA sequence: TGTGCCAGCAGCACCGACAGGGGTGGGGAGGAGACCCAGTACTTC. It specifies CASSTDRGGEETQYF.

The rearrangement uses TRBV28 and TRBJ2-7; no reliable D call. The CDR3 is 14 amino acids. CDR1 and CDR2 from the germline V gene are MDHEN and SYDVKM. V shed 6 bases and J shed 5 bases, with 17 bases lying between them. CDR3 amino acids: CASSPPGAIHEQYV. The CDR3 bases are TGTGCCAGCAGCCCTCCGGGTGCCATCCACGAGCAGTACGTC.

This rearrangement joins TRBV7-9 to TRBJ2-5; a possible D gene is TRBD2 (7 bases). CDR1 is SEHNR, CDR2 FQNEAQ, per germline (reference sequence). The V end lost 9 bases, the J end lost 2 bases, and 16 bases lay between the germline ends. The CDR3 consists of 14 residues. The CDR3 region has the DNA TGTGCCAGTGAGGCGGGGGCCCTGCAAGAGACCCAGTACTTC. It specifies CASEAGALQETQYF.

The genes are TRBV6-5 and TRBJ1-1; 8 bases are shared with TRBD1. The CDR3 runs 14 residues. V shed 10 bases, J shed 4 bases, and the junction held 11 bases outside the gene matches. CDR1 and CDR2 from the germline V gene are MNHEY and SVGAGI. As DNA, the CDR3 is TGTGCCACCGCCCGACAGGGGATGGGCACTGAAGCTTTCTTT. It specifies CATARQGMGTEAFF.

The rearrangement uses TRBV2 and TRBJ1-1; 8 bases fit TRBD1. Germline loops: CDR1 SNHLY, CDR2 FYNNEI. Trimming took 8 bases from V and 0 from J; bases not matched to a gene: 2. This CDR3 is built from 13 residues. CDR3 sequence (DNA): TGTGCCAGCGCGGGACAGGTGAACACTGAAGCTTTCTTT. Translation gives CASAGQVNTEAFF.

This chain links TRBV18 with TRBJ2-7; TRBD2 matches at 11 bases. Trimming removed 6 bases from V and 0 bases from J; junction bases left unmatched: 4. This CDR3 contains 15 residues. Looked up from germline, CDR1 is KGHSH and CDR2 is LQKENI. The DNA for the CDR3 is TGTGCCAGCTCCGGGGGACTAGCGGACTCCTACGAGCAGTACGTC. It encodes CASSGGLADSYEQYV.

The chain uses TRBV6-5 and TRBJ1-6; D is unresolved. The CDR3 runs to 14 residues. V was pared by 10 bases and J by 6 bases, with 16 bases between. Germline values: CDR1 MNHEY, CDR2 SVGAGI. The CDR3 loop reads CATGREGPNSPLHF. CDR3 bases: TGTGCCACCGGACGGGAAGGACCTAATTCACCCCTCCACTTT.

This rearrangement joins TRBV7-8 to TRBJ2-7, with D maybe TRBD1 (5 bases). Trimming left V 5 bases short and J 1 base short, with 12 bases between. The V gene's germline CDR1 is SGHVS and CDR2 FQNEAQ. The CDR3 runs 14 residues. In DNA, the CDR3 is TGTGCCAGCAGCCCAGACAGTGTTTCCTACGAGCAGTACTTC. It translates to CASSPDSVSYEQYF.

The genes are TRBV7-9 and TRBJ1-2; D gene uncertain. V was shortened by 6 bases and J by 4 bases, with 9 bases between the two germline ends. This CDR3 has 12 amino acids. The germline V gene has CDR1 SEHNR and CDR2 FQNEAQ (reference sequence). CDR3 loop: CASSYRAYGYTF. In DNA form, the CDR3 reads TGTGCCAGCAGTTACAGAGCCTATGGCTACACCTTC.

This clone came up once. The V and J genes are TRBV7-2 and TRBJ1-1; D gene ambiguous. CDR1 is SGHTA and CDR2 is FQGNSA in the germline V gene. Trimming took off 2 bases at V and 3 bases at J, with 4 bases between the two ends. CDR3 length: 12 amino acids. The CDR3 sequence: CASSLQDTEAFF. CDR3 sequence (DNA): TGTGCCAGCAGCTTACAGGACACTGAAGCTTTCTTT.

In its sample, this clone was seen a few times. The CDR3 protein is CASSLASMYGYTF. In DNA, the CDR3 is TGTGCCAGCAGCTTGGCCAGTATGTATGGCTACACCTTC. The chain carries TRBV5-4 and TRBJ1-2; D gene unclear. Germline values: CDR1 SGHNT, CDR2 YYREEE (reference sequence). The CDR3 extends over 13 amino acids. V was cut by 0 bases and J by 5 bases, with 8 bases left in between.

The J gene is TRBJ1-3, the V gene TRBV9; 7 nucleotides align to TRBD1. CDR3 length: 15 residues. Germline V lookup: CDR1 SGDLS, CDR2 YYNGEE. J gave up 0 bases and V 3 bases, and 3 bases lay outside the gene matches. The DNA of the CDR3 is TGTGCCAGCAGCGGGACAGGTTTCTCTGGAAACACCATATATTTT. Translation: CASSGTGFSGNTIYF.